Reported below is one T cell receptor (beta chain). This entry belongs to a study of blood T cell repertoires in COVID-19. The trim removed 11 bases at V and 0 bases at J, leaving 1 base unmatched. The CDR3 covers 13 residues. The method was immunoSEQ multiplex PCR; TCRdb's version includes in-frame clones alone and lacks a portion of them. The data show 150,000 to 200,000 clones, with about nine tenths seen just once and less than 0.85% held by the top ten. The receptor was derived from a woman between 18 and 29 years old who had recovered from COVID-19. The J gene is TRBJ2-6, the V gene TRBV12-3 or TRBV12-4; TRBD2 matches at 7 bases. The source material was PBMCs or T cells enriched from blood (not recorded which). In DNA form, the CDR3 reads TGTGCCGGGAGGGGCTCTGGGGCCAACGTCCTGACTTTC. Translation: CAGRGSGANVLTF.